The next 20 T cell receptor beta chains were all read from a single sample in a study of T cells in localized non-small cell lung cancer. The method was immunoSEQ multiplex PCR; TCRdb's version includes in-frame clones alone and lacks a portion of them. There are 12,000 to 15,000 clones in the sample; more than 65% occur only once, and approximately 4.1% lies in the top ten. This material consisted of peripheral blood, taken before any cancer treatment. Receptors were obtained from an older female donor with stage I squamous cell lung carcinoma.

This chain uses TRBV30 with TRBJ1-1; D unclear. The CDR3 has 12 amino acids. Per the germline V gene, CDR1 is GTSNPN and CDR2 is SVGIG (reference sequence). Trimming pared 3 bases from V and 7 bases from J, leaving 12 bases between. The CDR3 protein is CAWSNRAIEAFF. CDR3 in DNA: TGTGCCTGGAGCAACAGAGCTATTGAAGCTTTCTTT.

The V gene is TRBV27, the J gene TRBJ1-6; 7 positions agree with TRBD1. From germline, CDR1 is MNHEY and CDR2 SMNVEV (reference sequence). This CDR3 has 16 amino acids. The J segment lost 5 bases and the V segment lost 6 bases, leaving 10 bases of the junction unmatched. CDR3 sequence reads: CASSPDRVGHNSPLHF. The CDR3 DNA reads as TGTGCCAGCAGCCCCGACAGGGTTGGTCATAATTCACCCCTCCACTTT.

This rearrangement joins TRBV2 to TRBJ2-7, with D perhaps TRBD2 (6 bases). Germline CDR1 and CDR2: SNHLY and FYNNEI. The CDR3 has 14 amino acids. V was cut by 11 bases and J by 2 bases, with 19 bases left in between. The CDR3 coding sequence is TGTGCCTACCGACAAGGGAGGAACCCCTACGAGCAGTACTTC. It encodes CAYRQGRNPYEQYF. Full variable domain (missing parts from reference TRBV2 and TRBJ2-7): EPEVTQTPSHQVTQMGQEVILRCVPISNHLYFYWYRQILGQKVEFLVSFYNNEISEKSEIFDDQFSVERPDGSNFTLKIRSTKLEDSAMYFCAYRQGRNPYEQYFGPGTRLTVT.

The genes are TRBV19 and TRBJ1-2, with D tentatively TRBD1 (6 bases). The V end lost 3 bases, the J end lost 5 bases, and 13 bases lay between the germline ends. Per the germline V gene, CDR1 is LNHDA and CDR2 is SQIVND (reference sequence). This CDR3 comprises 14 residues. CDR3 coding DNA: TGTGCCAGTAGTATCCTTCGGCAGGGGTATGGCTACACCTTC. Protein product: CASSILRQGYGYTF.

This clone was counted a single time. V gene TRBV21-1 combines with J gene TRBJ2-7. TRBV21-1 is given as a pseudogene. CDR3 length: 14 amino acids. The CDR3 bases are TGTGCCAGCATCCCTTCGAGAGGGGACTACGAGCAGTACTTC. Translation: CASIPSRGDYEQYF.

The chain recombines TRBV9 with TRBJ2-1; TRBD1 matches 9 bases. Losses at the gene ends were 4 bases for V and 4 bases for J; bases not matched to a gene: 6. Per the germline V gene, CDR1 is SGDLS and CDR2 is YYNGEE. This CDR3 has 15 amino acids. The CDR3 loop is CASSPPGQGYNEQFF. CDR3 bases: TGTGCCAGCAGCCCGCCGGGACAGGGATACAATGAGCAGTTCTTC. The full variable domain, completed using reference TRBV9 and TRBJ2-1, is DSGVTQTPKHLITATGQRVTLRCSPRSGDLSVYWYQQSLDQGLQFLIQYYNGEERAKGNILERFSAQQFPDLHSELNLSSLELGDSALYFCASSPPGQGYNEQFFGPGTRLTVL.

The chain employs TRBV6-5 and TRBJ2-1, with a tentative D call TRBD1 (6 bases). Trimming took off 0 bases at V and 8 bases at J, with 17 bases between the two ends. CDR3 size: 16 residues. CDR1 and CDR2 (germline): MNHEY, SVGAGI. The CDR3 coding sequence is TGTGCCAGCAGTTACTCGATTGGACAGAGGGTGGATGAGCAGTTCTTC. Its protein is CASSYSIGQRVDEQFF.

The sample holds a few counts of this clone. The CDR3 region is CASSQDLGTSYGYTF. Here the CDR3 DNA reads TGCGCCAGCAGCCAAGATTTAGGGACGTCATATGGCTACACCTTC. This chain uses TRBV4-3 with TRBJ1-2, with a possible D match to TRBD1 (5 bases). Germline CDR1 reads LGHNA; CDR2 reads YSLEER. V was pared by 0 bases and J by 5 bases, with 13 bases between. The CDR3 runs to 15 residues.

The chain links TRBV6-6 to TRBJ2-2, with D unclear. The V gene's germline CDR1 is MNHNY and CDR2 SVGAGI (reference sequence). Between the trimmed V and J ends, which lost 2 bases and 4 bases, there was a span of 5 bases. The CDR3 is made up of 13 amino acids. The CDR3, as DNA: TGTGCCAGCAGTTACGGCTCCACCGGGGAGCTGTTTTTT. This sequence encodes CASSYGSTGELFF.

The chain employs TRBV29-1 and TRBJ2-3; D may be TRBD2 (6 bases). This CDR3 has 13 amino acids. Between the trimmed V and J ends, which lost 6 bases and 8 bases, there was a span of 18 bases. Germline V gene sequence: CDR1 SQVTM, CDR2 ANQGSEA. CDR3 residues: CSVSGLTAGTQYF. The CDR3 DNA is TGCAGCGTCTCGGGACTCACAGCGGGTACGCAGTATTTT.

This chain links TRBV2 with TRBJ1-5, with 7 bases identical to TRBD1. The junction had 3 bases not matched to a gene; V was cut back by 7 bases and J by 3 bases. The CDR3 loop spans 13 amino acids. Germline CDR1 SNHLY, CDR2 FYNNEI. The CDR3 region has the DNA TGTGCCAGCAAGGGACAGATCAATCAGCCCCAGCATTTT. Protein: CASKGQINQPQHF. Filled out from reference TRBV2 and TRBJ1-5, the complete variable domain reads EPEVTQTPSHQVTQMGQEVILRCVPISNHLYFYWYRQILGQKVEFLVSFYNNEISEKSEIFDDQFSVERPDGSNFTLKIRSTKLEDSAMYFCASKGQINQPQHFGDGTRLSIL.

The J gene is TRBJ2-6, the V gene TRBV7-9, with D unclear. V lost 5 bases and J lost 2, with 13 bases in between. The CDR3 contains 16 residues. Germline V gene data show CDR1 as SEHNR and CDR2 as FQNEAQ (reference sequence). CDR3 sequence (DNA): TGTGCCAGCAGCCCTCTCCCAGTAACTGGGGCCAACGTCCTGACTTTC. Residues: CASSPLPVTGANVLTF.

The V call is TRBV7-3, the J call TRBJ2-1, with 9 bases identical to TRBD1. With 4 bases clipped from V and 8 bases from J, the junction kept 3 bases outside the gene matches. Germline V gene sequence: CDR1 SGHTA, CDR2 FQGTGA. This CDR3 region has 13 residues. CDR3 DNA: TGTGCCAGCAGCTCTACAGGGGGCGATGAGCAGTTCTTC. This translates into CASSSTGGDEQFF.

This chain connects TRBV4-3 to TRBJ1-4; no firm D call. Per the germline V gene, CDR1 is LGHNA and CDR2 is YSLEER. V was trimmed by 5 bases and J by 4 bases, leaving 8 bases between them. The CDR3 has 13 amino acids. The CDR3 DNA sequence: TGCGCCAGCAGCTTCCGGAGTAATGAAAAACTGTTTTTT. It encodes CASSFRSNEKLFF.

This rearrangement joins TRBV30 to TRBJ2-3, with TRBD1 as a possible D gene (5 bases). Trimming removed 3 bases from V and 3 bases from J, with 10 bases in between. CDR3 length equals 13 residues. Germline lookup yields CDR1 GTSNPN and CDR2 SVGIG (reference sequence). This CDR3 is CAWSRDVTDTQYF. The CDR3 coding sequence is TGTGCCTGGAGCAGGGATGTGACAGATACGCAGTATTTT.

The chain uses TRBV5-8 and TRBJ1-2, with D hard to call. CDR3 length: 15 residues. Trimming stripped 0 bases from V and 2 bases from J, with 11 bases between. Germline assignment: CDR1 SGHTS and CDR2 YDEGEE. The CDR3 DNA reads TGTGCCAGCAGCTTGGCGGGTAGGCAGAACTATGGCTACACCTTC. Residues: CASSLAGRQNYGYTF.

The J gene is TRBJ2-7, the V gene TRBV7-2; D is undetermined. Germline V gives CDR1 SGHTA, CDR2 FQGNSA. Trimming removed 5 bases at V and 6 bases at J, with 17 bases between. The CDR3 contains 14 residues. The CDR3 protein is CASSPGLPPSEQYF. The CDR3 DNA follows: TGTGCCAGCAGCCCTGGGCTACCCCCGAGCGAGCAGTACTTC.

The gene calls are TRBV6-1 and TRBJ1-5; no definite D call. The V gene lost 2 bases and the J gene lost 4 bases, with 18 bases spanning the gap. CDR3 size: 17 residues. Germline V CDR1 and CDR2: MNHNS, SASEGT. As DNA, the CDR3 is TGTGCCAGCAGTGAACCTCTGGGCAGCCTACGAAATCAGCCCCAGCATTTT. As protein: CASSEPLGSLRNQPQHF.

The chain uses TRBV5-1 and TRBJ2-5; D unclear. Trimming pared 1 base from V and 2 bases from J, leaving 9 bases between. The CDR3 totals 14 residues. Germline V gene sequence: CDR1 SGHRS, CDR2 YFSETQ. The CDR3 region is CASSLRPRQETQYF. The CDR3 coding sequence is TGCGCCAGCAGCTTGAGGCCTAGACAAGAGACCCAGTACTTC.

The chain has TRBV18 and TRBJ2-5, with TRBD2 identical over 12 bases. The J call is uncertain, as TRBJ2-7 better fits the DNA end. The CDR3 length is 15 residues. CDR1 and CDR2 from the germline V gene are KGHSH and LQKENI. This CDR3 is CASSPTSGGLYEQYF. The CDR3 DNA reads as TGTGCCAGCTCACCGACTAGCGGGGGTCTCTACGAGCAGTACTTC.